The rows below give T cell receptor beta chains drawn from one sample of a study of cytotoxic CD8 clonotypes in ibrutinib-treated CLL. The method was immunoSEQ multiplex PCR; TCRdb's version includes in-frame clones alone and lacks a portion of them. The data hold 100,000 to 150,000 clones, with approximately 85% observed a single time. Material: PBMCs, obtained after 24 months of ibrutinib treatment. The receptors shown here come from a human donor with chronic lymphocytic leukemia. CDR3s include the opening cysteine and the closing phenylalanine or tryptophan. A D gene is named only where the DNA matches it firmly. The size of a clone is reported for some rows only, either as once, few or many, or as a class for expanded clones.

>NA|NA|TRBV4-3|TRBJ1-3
CASSQGAPPGRAGNTIYF
TGCGCCAGCAGCCAAGGGGCCCCTCCAGGGCGTGCAGGAAACACCATATATTTT
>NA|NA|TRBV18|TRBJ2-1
CASSPGSNEQFF
TGTGCCAGCTCACCAGGATCTAATGAGCAGTTCTTC
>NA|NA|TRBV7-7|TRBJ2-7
CASSLFQGSSYEQYF
TGTGCTAGCAGCTTATTCCAGGGGAGCTCCTACGAGCAGTACTTC
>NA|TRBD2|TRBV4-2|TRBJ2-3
CASSGAGGPTDTQYF
TGTGCCAGCAGCGGGGCGGGAGGGCCCACAGATACGCAGTATTTT
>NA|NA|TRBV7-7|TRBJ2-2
CASSKTVSNTGELFF
TGTGCCAGCAGCAAGACAGTTTCGAACACCGGGGAGCTGTTTTTT
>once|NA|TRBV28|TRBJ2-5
CASSFSGWLNQETQYF
TGTGCCAGCAGTTTCTCCGGGTGGTTGAACCAAGAGACCCAGTACTTC
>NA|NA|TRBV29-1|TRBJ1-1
CSGTKPGGEAFF
TGCAGCGGAACAAAACCCGGGGGTGAAGCTTTCTTT
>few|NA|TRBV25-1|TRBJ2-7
CASTGGFYEQYF
TGTGCCAGCACTGGAGGGTTCTACGAGCAGTACTTC
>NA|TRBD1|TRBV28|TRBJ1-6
CASTIRGLGSPLHF
TGTGCCAGCACTATCAGGGGGTTGGGTTCACCCCTCCACTTT
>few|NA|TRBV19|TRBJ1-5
CASSSWESDQPQHF
TGTGCCAGTAGTAGTTGGGAGTCGGATCAGCCCCAGCATTTT
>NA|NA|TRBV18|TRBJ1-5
CASSPPGPTYSNQPQHF
TGTGCCAGCTCACCACCGGGACCTACTTATAGCAATCAGCCCCAGCATTTT
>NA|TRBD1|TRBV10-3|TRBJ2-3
CAISESTGGRDTQYF
TGTGCCATCAGTGAGTCTACAGGGGGCCGAGATACGCAGTATTTT
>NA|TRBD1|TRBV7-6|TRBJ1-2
CASSPGTGGGGYTF
TGTGCCAGCAGCCCAGGGACAGGGGGGGGTGGCTACACCTTC
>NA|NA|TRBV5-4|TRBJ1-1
CASSMTGGRKAFF
TGTGCCAGCAGCATGACGGGGGGCAGGAAAGCTTTCTTT
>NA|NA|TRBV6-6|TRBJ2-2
CASRVGLGAGELFF
TGTGCCAGCAGAGTTGGATTAGGTGCCGGGGAGCTGTTTTTT
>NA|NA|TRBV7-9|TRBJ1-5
CASSQTVSGNQPQHF
TGTGCCAGCAGTCAAACAGTATCGGGCAATCAGCCCCAGCATTTT
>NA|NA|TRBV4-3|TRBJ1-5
CASSQEWGRRNQPQHF
TGCGCCAGCAGCCAAGAATGGGGAAGGAGGAATCAGCCCCAGCATTTT
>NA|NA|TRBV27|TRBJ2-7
CASRPYTANYQYEQYF
TGTGCCAGCAGGCCATACACAGCGAACTACCAGTACGAGCAGTACTTC
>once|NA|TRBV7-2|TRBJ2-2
CASSTHPGAGELFF
TGTGCCAGCAGCACCCACCCGGGTGCCGGGGAGCTGTTTTTT
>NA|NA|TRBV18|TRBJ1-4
CASSPRPPGRNEKLFF
TGTGCCAGCTCACCCCGCCCCCCCGGTCGTAATGAAAAACTGTTTTTT
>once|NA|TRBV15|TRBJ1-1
CATSSSRDTNTEAFF
TGTGCCACCAGCAGCAGCCGGGACACTAACACTGAAGCTTTCTTT
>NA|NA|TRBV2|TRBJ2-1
CASNPYNEQFF
TGTGCCAGCAACCCCTACAATGAGCAGTTCTTC
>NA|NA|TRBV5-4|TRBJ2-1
CASSLRVSPEQFF
TGTGCCAGCAGCTTGCGGGTGAGCCCTGAGCAGTTCTTC
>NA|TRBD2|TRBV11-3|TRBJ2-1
CASSQTGLADYNEQFF
TGTGCCAGCAGCCAAACTGGACTAGCGGACTACAATGAGCAGTTCTTC
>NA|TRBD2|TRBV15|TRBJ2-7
CATSRDRLAGYEQYF
TGTGCCACCAGCAGAGATCGACTAGCGGGGTACGAGCAGTACTTC
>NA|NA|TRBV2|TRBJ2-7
CASSEARTGHEQYF
TGTGCCAGCAGTGAAGCACGGACGGGGCACGAGCAGTACTTC
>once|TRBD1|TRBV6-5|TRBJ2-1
CASSRDRGRYEQFF
TGTGCCAGCAGTCGGGACAGGGGGCGTTATGAGCAGTTCTTC
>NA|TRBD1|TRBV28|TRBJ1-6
CASSGDRIVSPLHF
TGTGCCAGCAGCGGGGACAGAATTGTATCACCCCTCCACTTT
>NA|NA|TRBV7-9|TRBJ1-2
CASSSSGSYGYTF
TGTGCCAGCAGCTCTTCAGGTTCCTATGGCTACACCTTC
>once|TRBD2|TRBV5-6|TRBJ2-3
CASSSRLAGRTDTQYF
TGTGCCAGCAGCTCTCGACTAGCGGGTAGGACAGATACGCAGTATTTT
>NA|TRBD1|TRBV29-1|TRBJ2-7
CSAGTGDPYEQYF
TGCAGCGCCGGGACAGGGGACCCCTACGAGCAGTACTTC
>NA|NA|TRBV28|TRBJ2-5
CASSLPGTGTQYF
TGTGCCAGCAGTTTACCGGGCACGGGGACCCAGTACTTC
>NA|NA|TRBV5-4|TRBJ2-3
CASSLDPGPQTDTQYF
TGTGCCAGCAGCTTGGACCCGGGACCGCAGACAGATACGCAGTATTTT
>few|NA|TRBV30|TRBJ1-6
CAWTGQTNSPLHF
TGTGCCTGGACGGGACAAACAAATTCACCCCTCCACTTT
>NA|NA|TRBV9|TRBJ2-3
CASSFLGDTQYF
TGTGCCAGCAGCTTCCTGGGGGATACGCAGTATTTT
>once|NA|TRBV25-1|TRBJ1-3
CASSDLTGSGNTIYF
TGTGCCAGCAGTGACCTTACAGGGTCCGGAAACACCATATATTTT
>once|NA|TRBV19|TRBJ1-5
CASSRENSNQPQHF
TGTGCCAGTAGTCGGGAAAATAGCAATCAGCCCCAGCATTTT
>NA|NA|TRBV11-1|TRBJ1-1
CASSFTVNTEAFF
TGTGCCAGCAGCTTCACAGTGAACACTGAAGCTTTCTTT
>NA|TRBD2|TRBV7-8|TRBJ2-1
CASSLVRLAGINEQFF
TGTGCCAGCAGCTTAGTACGACTAGCGGGAATCAATGAGCAGTTCTTC
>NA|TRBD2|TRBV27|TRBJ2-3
CASSLLLAGGRRDTQYF
TGTGCCAGCAGTTTACTACTAGCGGGAGGGCGTAGAGATACGCAGTATTTT
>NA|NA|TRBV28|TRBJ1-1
CASSLSSAFEAFF
TGTGCCAGCAGTTTAAGCTCAGCTTTTGAAGCTTTCTTT
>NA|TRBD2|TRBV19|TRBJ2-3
CASTNRLAGQHTQYF
TGTGCCAGTACCAACCGACTAGCGGGACAACATACGCAGTATTTT
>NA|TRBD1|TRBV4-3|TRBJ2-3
CASSQDAGRQGKPTDTQYF
TGCGCCAGCAGCCAAGACGCCGGACGACAGGGTAAACCCACAGATACGCAGTATTTT
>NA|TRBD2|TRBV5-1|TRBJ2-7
CASSLVNSGGGNEQYF
TGCGCCAGCAGCTTGGTCAATAGCGGGGGAGGAAACGAGCAGTACTTC
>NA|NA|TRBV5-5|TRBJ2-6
CASSLVSGAGANVLTF
TGTGCCAGCAGCTTGGTTTCGGGGGCTGGGGCCAACGTCCTGACTTTC
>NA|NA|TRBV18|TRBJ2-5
CASSQEQETQYF
TGTGCCAGCTCACAAGAACAAGAGACCCAGTACTTC
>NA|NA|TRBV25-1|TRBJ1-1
CASSDGWGTEAFF
TGTGCCAGCAGTGACGGTTGGGGGACTGAAGCTTTCTTT
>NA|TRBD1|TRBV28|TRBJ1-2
CASSPRTGGRFGGYTF
TGTGCCAGCAGTCCACGGACAGGGGGAAGGTTTGGAGGCTACACCTTC
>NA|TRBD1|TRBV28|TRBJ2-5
CASSPVQGARIETQYF
TGTGCCAGCAGTCCGGTACAGGGGGCGCGAATAGAGACCCAGTACTTC
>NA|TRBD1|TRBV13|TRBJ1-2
CASSLTGARGYTF
TGTGCCAGCAGCTTAACAGGGGCGCGAGGCTACACCTTC
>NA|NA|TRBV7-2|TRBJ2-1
CASSLLSEQFF
TGTGCCAGCAGCTTATTGTCTGAGCAGTTCTTC
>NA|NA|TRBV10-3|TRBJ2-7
CAISEQGPGYEQYF
TGTGCCATCAGTGAGCAGGGCCCGGGGTACGAGCAGTACTTC
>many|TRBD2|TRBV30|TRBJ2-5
CAWSVGAGDFQETQYF
TGTGCCTGGAGTGTCGGAGCGGGGGATTTCCAAGAGACCCAGTACTTC
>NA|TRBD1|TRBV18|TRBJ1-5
CASSPLGTGGFQPQHF
TGTGCCAGCTCACCGCTAGGGACAGGGGGTTTTCAGCCCCAGCATTTT
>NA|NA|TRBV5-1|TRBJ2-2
CASSPVDTGELFF
TGCGCCAGCAGCCCCGTGGACACCGGGGAGCTGTTTTTT
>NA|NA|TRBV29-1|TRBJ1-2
CSVARQTYGYTF
TGCAGCGTTGCTCGACAGACCTATGGCTACACCTTC
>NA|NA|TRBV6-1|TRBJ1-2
CASSDTGKDGYTF
TGTGCCAGCAGTGATACAGGGAAGGATGGCTACACCTTC
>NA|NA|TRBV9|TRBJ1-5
CASSVEGGNQPQHF
TGTGCCAGCAGCGTAGAGGGGGGGAATCAGCCCCAGCATTTT
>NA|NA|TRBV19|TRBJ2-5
CASSIRLRTYQETQYF
TGTGCCAGTAGTATTCGGCTCAGGACATACCAAGAGACCCAGTACTTC